The 22 T cell receptor beta chains in this list originate from one sample, sequenced in a study of CD8 T cells in Susac syndrome. The authors reverse transcribed roughly 0.5 to 1 ug RNA with random hexamers. TCRdb called the immunoSEQ multiplex PCR reads again in MiXCR, with one record for every CDR3 protein. The profile shows 100,000 to 150,000 distinct CDR3 sequences, about 92% of them singletons. The specimen was CD8+ T cells from PBMCs. All receptors derive from a human donor with multiple sclerosis.

This chain joins TRBV27 and TRBJ2-2; D unresolved. Germline V gene lookup returns CDR1 MNHEY and CDR2 SMNVEV (reference sequence). Between the trimmed V and J ends, which lost 4 bases and 2 bases, there was a span of 11 bases. The CDR3 is 15 residues long. CDR3 residues: CASSSTGLNTGELFF. CDR3 DNA: TGTGCCAGCAGTTCTACGGGCCTCAACACCGGGGAGCTGTTTTTT.

This clonotype was observed a single time. This rearrangement joins TRBV7-9 to TRBJ2-5; D is tentatively TRBD1 or TRBD2 (5 bases each). The V gene lost 7 bases and the J gene lost 2 bases, with 11 bases spanning the gap. CDR1 and CDR2 (germline): SEHNR, FQNEAQ (reference sequence). This CDR3 has 13 residues. The CDR3 DNA reads TGTGCCAGCAACATTGGGGGACAAGAGACCCAGTACTTC. Translation gives CASNIGGQETQYF. The full variable domain, in which reference TRBV7-9 and TRBJ2-5 provide the parts outside the CDR3, is DTGVSQNPRHKITKRGQNVTFRCDPISEHNRLYWYRQTLGQGPEFLTYFQNEAQLEKSRLLSDRFSAERPKGSFSTLEIQRTEQGDSAMYLCASNIGGQETQYFGPGTRLLVL.

The rearrangement uses TRBV7-9 and TRBJ2-1; D is unclear. CDR1 SEHNR and CDR2 FQNEAQ come from the germline V gene (reference sequence). This CDR3 region has 13 residues. V shed 5 bases and J shed 9 bases, with 14 bases lying between them. The CDR3 DNA is TGTGCCAGCAGCCCCGGACGAGTTCTTGAGCAGTTCTTC. It is translated as CASSPGRVLEQFF.

The V call is TRBV9, the J call TRBJ2-1; TRBD2 agrees at 7 bases. V dropped 0 bases and J dropped 9; count of bases not matched to a gene: 12. In germline, CDR1 is SGDLS, CDR2 YYNGEE. The CDR3 is made up of 16 amino acids. CDR3 sequence reads: CASSVALGGRGLEQFF. The DNA for the CDR3 is TGTGCCAGCAGCGTAGCTTTAGGCGGGAGAGGTCTTGAGCAGTTCTTC.

The rearrangement joins TRBV9 to TRBJ1-5; D remains ambiguous. V was cut by 2 bases and J by 4 bases, with 10 bases left in between. The germline gives CDR1 SGDLS, CDR2 YYNGEE. The CDR3 spans 14 residues. The CDR3 coding sequence is TGTGCCAGCAGCGTCGGGGATGGGAATCAGCCCCAGCATTTT. Its translation is CASSVGDGNQPQHF.

This clonotype turned up a few times. The chain recombines TRBV7-3 with TRBJ2-3, with TRBD2 matching 11 bases. CDR3 length equals 15 residues. J was trimmed by 3 bases and V by 2 bases; bases with no gene match: 1. Germline V gene lookup returns CDR1 SGHTA and CDR2 FQGTGA. The chain's CDR3 is CASSLLAGGTDTQYF. CDR3 nucleotide sequence: TGTGCCAGCAGCTTACTAGCGGGAGGTACAGATACGCAGTATTTT.

V usage is TRBV23-1 and J usage is TRBJ1-5; D gene ambiguous. Being an ORF, TRBV23-1 has a function that is uncertain. There are 17 residues in the CDR3. The V gene lost 2 bases and the J gene lost 0 bases, with 14 bases spanning the gap. Here the CDR3 reads CASSQPDELHSNQPQHF. The CDR3 nucleotides read TGCGCCAGCAGTCAACCCGATGAGCTTCATAGCAATCAGCCCCAGCATTTT.

The table lists this clonotype with a count of one. The CDR3 region is CASSVGTSYEQYV. CDR3 nucleotides: TGTGCCAGCAGCGTCGGGACTAGCTACGAGCAGTACGTC. The chain carries TRBV7-9 and TRBJ2-7; 8 nucleotides match TRBD2. CDR3 size: 13 residues. The V gene end was trimmed by 5 bases and the J gene end by 3 bases; junction bases not matched to a gene: 3. Germline V gene data show CDR1 as SEHNR and CDR2 as FQNEAQ (reference sequence).

The CDR3 coding sequence is TGTGCCAGCAGCCATCGGGATAGCGGGGAACGGGGTGGGCAGTTCTTC. It codes for CASSHRDSGERGGQFF. The V and J genes are TRBV14 and TRBJ2-1; 8 nucleotides agree with TRBD2. This CDR3 contains 16 residues. Looked up from germline, CDR1 is SGHDN and CDR2 is FVKESK. Trimming removed 3 bases from V and 12 bases from J; junction bases left unmatched: 16.

The rearrangement links TRBV5-1 to TRBJ2-5, with D unresolved. The CDR3 has 14 amino acids. In germline, CDR1 is SGHRS, CDR2 YFSETQ. V shed 2 bases and J shed 3 bases, with 11 bases lying between them. The CDR3 sequence: CASSFYSLEETQYF. The CDR3 DNA reads TGCGCCAGCAGCTTTTATAGCCTCGAAGAGACCCAGTACTTC.

The chain combines TRBV21-1 with TRBJ1-1; TRBD1, the D gene given by the table, was not confirmed from the DNA. TRBV21-1 is described as a pseudogene. The CDR3 consists of 15 residues. The CDR3 region is CASSPGQGANTEAFF. CDR3 coding DNA: TGTGCCAGCAGCCCGGGACAGGGGGCGAACACTGAAGCTTTCTTT.

The CDR3 loop is CASSLNIVGETQYF. For the CDR3, the DNA is TGCGCCAGCAGCCTAAACATAGTTGGTGAGACCCAGTACTTC. V usage is TRBV5-1 and J usage is TRBJ2-5; D gene uncertain. Germline V gene sequence: CDR1 SGHRS, CDR2 YFSETQ. This CDR3 spans 14 amino acids. The V gene lost 4 bases and the J gene lost 5 bases, with 15 bases spanning the gap.

The V and J genes are TRBV2 and TRBJ1-5, with D maybe TRBD1 (5 bases). Trimming left V 8 bases short and J 13 bases short, with 18 bases between. The CDR3 has 12 amino acids. Per the germline V gene, CDR1 is SNHLY and CDR2 is FYNNEI. The chain's CDR3 is CASAGKKDTQHF. Written as DNA, the CDR3 is TGTGCCAGCGCCGGAAAAAAGGACACTCAGCATTTT.

This rearrangement joins TRBV7-2 to TRBJ2-5, with TRBD2 as a possible D gene (6 bases). CDR3 size: 18 residues. Trimming stripped 4 bases from V and 2 bases from J, with 23 bases between. Germline assignment: CDR1 SGHTA and CDR2 FQGNSA. CDR3 region: CASSYASEQPTVQETQYF. CDR3 in DNA: TGTGCCAGCAGCTACGCTAGCGAGCAACCCACCGTTCAAGAGACCCAGTACTTC.

J is TRBJ2-1 and V is TRBV7-9; 10 bases align to TRBD2. Germline CDR1 is SEHNR and CDR2 is FQNEAQ (reference sequence). The CDR3 is 16 amino acids. V gave up 5 bases and J gave up 9 bases; unmatched junction bases: 13. In nucleotides, the CDR3 is TGTGCCAGCAGCCATACCACTAGCGGGAAAGGCATTGAGCAGTTCTTC. This sequence encodes CASSHTTSGKGIEQFF.

The CDR3 DNA is TGTGCCAGCAGCTCAGGGATCGAGGAGACCCAGTACTTC. This gives the protein CASSSGIEETQYF. This sequence joins TRBV13 and TRBJ2-5; D may be TRBD1 (5 bases). The germline V and J ends were trimmed by 4 bases and 5 bases, with 11 bases remaining between them. Germline V CDR1 and CDR2: PRHDT, FYEKMQ (reference sequence). The CDR3 is 13 residues long.

This chain uses TRBV30 with TRBJ2-7, with D maybe TRBD1 (6 bases). This CDR3 region has 14 residues. Germline loops: CDR1 GTSNPN, CDR2 SVGIG (reference sequence). V lost 4 bases and J 1 base, leaving 14 bases between the germline ends. For the CDR3, the DNA is TGTGCCTGGAATCCCGGGACAAGGTCCTACGAGCAGTACTTC. Residues: CAWNPGTRSYEQYF.

The chain is built from TRBV4-1 and TRBJ1-5; weak D call: TRBD1 (6 bases). Germline-derived CDR1 and CDR2 are MGHRA and YSYEKL. The CDR3 is made up of 17 amino acids. V was pared by 0 bases and J by 6 bases, with 18 bases between. The CDR3 sequence is CASSQEAVGALTQPQHF. The CDR3 DNA reads TGCGCCAGCAGCCAAGAGGCGGTGGGGGCACTTACTCAGCCCCAGCATTTT.

The chain couples TRBV3-1 to TRBJ1-2; D gene uncertain. CDR1 is LGHDT and CDR2 is YNNKEL in the germline V gene (reference sequence). Trimming stripped 2 bases from V and 8 bases from J, with 15 bases between. The CDR3 totals 14 residues. The CDR3 sequence: CASSQQTDRRGYTF. CDR3 bases: TGTGCCAGCAGCCAACAAACAGACCGGCGGGGCTACACCTTC.

This chain uses TRBV10-3 with TRBJ2-2, with TRBD1 matching over 7 bases. Germline V lookup: CDR1 ENHRY, CDR2 SYGVKD. V lost 6 bases, J lost 8 bases, and 3 bases stayed unmatched. The CDR3 consists of 12 residues. The CDR3 DNA is TGTGCCATCAGGATGGGACAGGGGGAGCTGTTTTTT. Translated: CAIRMGQGELFF.

For the CDR3, the DNA is TGTGCCACTACCGACTGGCAGGCTAGCACAGATACGCAGTATTTT. Encoded protein: CATTDWQASTDTQYF. The chain uses TRBV7-8 and TRBJ2-3; D gene uncertain. This CDR3 is built from 15 residues. Trimming took 10 bases from V and 0 from J, leaving 17 bases between them. Germline CDR1 is SGHVS and CDR2 is FQNEAQ.

The V call is TRBV4-1, the J call TRBJ1-1; TRBD1 matches 8 bases. CDR1 is MGHRA and CDR2 is YSYEKL in the germline V gene. The CDR3 length is 13 residues. V gave up 6 bases and J gave up 4 bases; unmatched junction bases: 4. As DNA, the CDR3 is TGCGCCAGCAGATGGACAGGGACCACTGAAGCTTTCTTT. It yields the protein CASRWTGTTEAFF.